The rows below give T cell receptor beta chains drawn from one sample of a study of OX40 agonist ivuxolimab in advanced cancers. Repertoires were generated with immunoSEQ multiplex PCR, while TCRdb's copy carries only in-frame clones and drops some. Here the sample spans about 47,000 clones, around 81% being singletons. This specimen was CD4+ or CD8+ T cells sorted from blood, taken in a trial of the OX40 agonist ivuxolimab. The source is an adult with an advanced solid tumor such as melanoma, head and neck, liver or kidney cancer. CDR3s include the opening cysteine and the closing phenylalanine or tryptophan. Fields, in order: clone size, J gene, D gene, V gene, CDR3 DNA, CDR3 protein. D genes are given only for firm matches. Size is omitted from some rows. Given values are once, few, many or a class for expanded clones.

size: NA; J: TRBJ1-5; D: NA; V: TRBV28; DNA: TGTGCCAGCAGTGCCTATAGGGGTCAGCCCCAGCATTTT; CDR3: CASSAYRGQPQHF
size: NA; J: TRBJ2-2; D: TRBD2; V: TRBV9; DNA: TGTGCCAGCAGCGCCGGGGGATTAGCGGGAGGAGGCGGGGAGCTGTTTTTT; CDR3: CASSAGGLAGGGGELFF
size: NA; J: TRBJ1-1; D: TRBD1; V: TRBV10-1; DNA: TGCGCCAGTCAGCAGGGGGCCGGGACTGAAGCTTTCTTT; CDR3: CASQQGAGTEAFF
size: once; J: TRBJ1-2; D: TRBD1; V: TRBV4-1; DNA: TGCGCCAGCAGCCAGCCCGGACAGGGCGATGGCTACACCTTC; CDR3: CASSQPGQGDGYTF
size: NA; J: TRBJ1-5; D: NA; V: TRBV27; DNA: TGTGCCAGCAGCTTAGACGCTGGGGGCAATCAGCCCCAGCATTTT; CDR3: CASSLDAGGNQPQHF
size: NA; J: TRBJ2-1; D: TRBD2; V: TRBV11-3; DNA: TGTGCCAGCAGCCATTGGTTGGGGGAGGGCCAGGATGAGCAGTTCTTC; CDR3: CASSHWLGEGQDEQFF
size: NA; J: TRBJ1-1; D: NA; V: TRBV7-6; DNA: TGTGCCAGCAGCTTAGTCCCGGGGCCGGGGACTGAAGCTTTCTTT; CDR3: CASSLVPGPGTEAFF
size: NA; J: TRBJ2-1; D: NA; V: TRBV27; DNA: TGTGCCAGCGGATCAGCACGGAGCTCCTACAATGAGCAGTTCTTC; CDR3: CASGSARSSYNEQFF
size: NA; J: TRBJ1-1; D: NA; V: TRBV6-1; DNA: TGTGCCAGCAGTGACCTCAGCGAGAACACTGAAGCTTTCTTT; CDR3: CASSDLSENTEAFF
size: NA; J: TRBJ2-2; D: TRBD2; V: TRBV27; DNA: TGTGCCAGCAGTTTATCGATGGGGGGGATTTCCGGGGAGCTGTTTTTT; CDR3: CASSLSMGGISGELFF
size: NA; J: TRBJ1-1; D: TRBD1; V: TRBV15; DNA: TGTGCCACCAGCAGAGTAACGGGACAGGGGCTTTCAGCTTTCTTT; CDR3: CATSRVTGQGLSAFF
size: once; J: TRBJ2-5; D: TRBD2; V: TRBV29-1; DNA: TGCAGCGTTGAAGGCACAGCGGGGTACCAAGAGACCCAGTACTTC; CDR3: CSVEGTAGYQETQYF
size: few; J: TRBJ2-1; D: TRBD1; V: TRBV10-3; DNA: TGTGCCATCAGGGGACAGCAGTACAATGAGCAGTTCTTC; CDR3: CAIRGQQYNEQFF
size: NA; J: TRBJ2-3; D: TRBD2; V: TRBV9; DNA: TGTGCCAGCAGCGCTCCGCGGACTAGCGGGAGAACAGATACGCAGTATTTT; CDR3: CASSAPRTSGRTDTQYF
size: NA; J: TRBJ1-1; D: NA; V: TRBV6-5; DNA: TGTGCCAGCAGTTACACCGGGACCGAGGTCGGCACTGAAGCTTTCTTT; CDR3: CASSYTGTEVGTEAFF
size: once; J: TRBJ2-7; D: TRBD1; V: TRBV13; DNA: TGTGCCAGCAGCTTCGGGACAGACTACGAGCAGTACTTC; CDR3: CASSFGTDYEQYF
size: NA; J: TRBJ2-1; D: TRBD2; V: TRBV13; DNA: TGTGCCAGCAGCTCCAGGACTAGCGGGGGGGCCTGGGGTGAGCAGTTCTTC; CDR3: CASSSRTSGGAWGEQFF
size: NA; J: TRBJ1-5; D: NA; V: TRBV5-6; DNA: TGTGCCAGCAGCTTGGCACCTTATAGCAATCAGCCCCAGCATTTT; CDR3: CASSLAPYSNQPQHF
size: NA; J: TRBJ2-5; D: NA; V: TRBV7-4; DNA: TGTGCCAGCAGCCACCTCTTTTCATCCGGAGAGACCCAGTACTTC; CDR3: CASSHLFSSGETQYF
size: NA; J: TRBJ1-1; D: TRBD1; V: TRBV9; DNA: TGTGCCAGCAGCGTAGGAGCAGGGGGCTACACTGAAGCTTTCTTT; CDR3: CASSVGAGGYTEAFF
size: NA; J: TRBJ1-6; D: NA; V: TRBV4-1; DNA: TGCGCCAGCAGCCCACAATCAAGGGACATATATAATTCACCCCTCCACTTT; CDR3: CASSPQSRDIYNSPLHF
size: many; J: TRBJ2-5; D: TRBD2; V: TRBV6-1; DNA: TGTGCCAGCAGTGAATCGGGGGGGCGAATGGAGACCCAGTACTTC; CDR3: CASSESGGRMETQYF
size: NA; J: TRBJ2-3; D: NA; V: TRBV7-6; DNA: TGTGCCAGCAGCTTAGAAGCGCGATCTAGCACAGATACGCAGTATTTT; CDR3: CASSLEARSSTDTQYF
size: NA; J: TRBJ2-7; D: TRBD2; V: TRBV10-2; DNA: TGCGCCACAACCCCGGGACTAGCGGGCGAGCAGTACTTC; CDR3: CATTPGLAGEQYF
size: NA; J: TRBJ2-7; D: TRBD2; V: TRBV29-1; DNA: TGCAGCGTTGAGGGACTAGCGGGAGACTACGAGCAGTACTTC; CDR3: CSVEGLAGDYEQYF
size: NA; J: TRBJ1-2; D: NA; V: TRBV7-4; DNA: TGTGCCAGCAGCTTGACAGGCTCAACCTTGGATGGCTACACCTTC; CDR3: CASSLTGSTLDGYTF
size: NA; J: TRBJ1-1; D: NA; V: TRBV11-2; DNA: TGTGCCACCCAGGATACGGGCGGGCGCACTGAAGCTTTCTTT; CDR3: CATQDTGGRTEAFF
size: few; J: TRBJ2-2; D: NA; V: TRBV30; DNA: TGTGCCTGGAGTATCTACACCGGGGAGCTGTTTTTT; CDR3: CAWSIYTGELFF
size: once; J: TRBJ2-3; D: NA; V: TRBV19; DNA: TGTGCCAGTAGTATTGTGGCAGTTACAGATACGCAGTATTTT; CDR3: CASSIVAVTDTQYF
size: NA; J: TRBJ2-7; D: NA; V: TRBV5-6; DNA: TGTGCCAGCAGCGGCGGCGGGACTTCCTACGAGCAGTACTTC; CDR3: CASSGGGTSYEQYF
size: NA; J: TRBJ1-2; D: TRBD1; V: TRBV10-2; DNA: TGCGCCAGCACCCAGACAGGGGATCAGTATGGCTACACCTTC; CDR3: CASTQTGDQYGYTF
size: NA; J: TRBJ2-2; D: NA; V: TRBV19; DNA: TGTGCCAGTAGTATAGATGTTGAGGGAACGAACACCGGGGAGCTGTTTTTT; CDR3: CASSIDVEGTNTGELFF
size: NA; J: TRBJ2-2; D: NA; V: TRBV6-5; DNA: TGTGCCAGCAGTTTTCGCAGGGGCGGGGAGCTGTTTTTT; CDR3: CASSFRRGGELFF
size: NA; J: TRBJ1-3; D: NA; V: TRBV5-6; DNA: TGTGCCAGCAGCCCACCCAGCGGAAACACCATATATTTT; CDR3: CASSPPSGNTIYF
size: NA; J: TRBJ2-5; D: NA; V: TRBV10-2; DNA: TGCGCCAGCAGTGAGATAGAGACCCAGTACTTC; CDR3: CASSEIETQYF
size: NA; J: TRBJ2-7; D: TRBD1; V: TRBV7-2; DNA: TGTGCCAGCACCCCGACAGGGACCCCCTACGAGCAGTACTTC; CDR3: CASTPTGTPYEQYF
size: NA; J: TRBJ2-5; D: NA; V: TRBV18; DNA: TGTGCCAGCTCACCACCGGCGGGCCAAGAGACCCAGTACTTC; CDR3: CASSPPAGQETQYF
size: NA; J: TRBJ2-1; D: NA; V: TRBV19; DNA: TGTGCCAGTACCCCTGACCAAAGCTCCTACAATGAGCAGTTCTTC; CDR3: CASTPDQSSYNEQFF
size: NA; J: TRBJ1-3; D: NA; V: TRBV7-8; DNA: TGTGCCAGCAGCTTCTATAATGAGCCGACTGGAAACACCATATATTTT; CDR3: CASSFYNEPTGNTIYF
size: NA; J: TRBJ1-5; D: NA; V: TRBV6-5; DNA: TGTGCCAGCAGTTACGGAGGTTTCGGTCAGCCCCAGCATTTT; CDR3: CASSYGGFGQPQHF
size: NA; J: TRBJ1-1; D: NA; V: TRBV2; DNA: TGTGCCAGCGGAGGGCCTCGAGGGACTGAAGCTTTCTTT; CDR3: CASGGPRGTEAFF
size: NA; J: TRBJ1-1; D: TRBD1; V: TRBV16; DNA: TGTGCCAGCAGCCAACGGACAGGGGGCAACACTGAAGCTTTCTTT; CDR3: CASSQRTGGNTEAFF
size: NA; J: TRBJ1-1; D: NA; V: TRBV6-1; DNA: TGTGCCAGCATTAACTGGGGGGGCTTTGAAGCTTTCTTT; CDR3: CASINWGGFEAFF
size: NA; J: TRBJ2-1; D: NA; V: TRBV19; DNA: TGTGCCAGTAGTATTAGCGTCGGCGGGTACGATGAGCAGTTCTTC; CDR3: CASSISVGGYDEQFF
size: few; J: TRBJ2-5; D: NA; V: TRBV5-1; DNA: TGCGCCAGCAGCTGGGGCGGGGAGACCCAGTACTTC; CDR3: CASSWGGETQYF
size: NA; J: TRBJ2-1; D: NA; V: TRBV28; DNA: TGTGCCAGCAGTTTATTAGGGCTCAAATACAATGAGCAGTTCTTC; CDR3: CASSLLGLKYNEQFF
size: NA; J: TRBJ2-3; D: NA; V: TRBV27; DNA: TGTGCCAGCAGTTACTCTCGTTTGTCGCGCACAGATACGCAGTATTTT; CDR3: CASSYSRLSRTDTQYF
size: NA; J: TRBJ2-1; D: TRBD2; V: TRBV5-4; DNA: TGTGCCAGCAGCTTCTGGGGGGGTTACAATGAGCAGTTCTTC; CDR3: CASSFWGGYNEQFF
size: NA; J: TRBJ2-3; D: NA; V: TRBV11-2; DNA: TGTGCCAGCAGCCAGACTTGGGAGAAAGAGGATACGCAGTATTTT; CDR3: CASSQTWEKEDTQYF
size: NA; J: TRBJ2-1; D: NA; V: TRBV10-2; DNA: TGCGCCAGCAGTGAGTCGGGGTGGGAGCAGTTCTTC; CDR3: CASSESGWEQFF
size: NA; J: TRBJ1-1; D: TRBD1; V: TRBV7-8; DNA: TGTGCCAGCAGCACCCAGGGGGCGTTGAACACTGAAGCTTTCTTT; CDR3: CASSTQGALNTEAFF
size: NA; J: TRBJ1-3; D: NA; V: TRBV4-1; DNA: TGCGCCAGCAGCCAAGTTCTAGGTACAGACACCATATATTTT; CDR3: CASSQVLGTDTIYF
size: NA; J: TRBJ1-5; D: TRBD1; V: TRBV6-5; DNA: TGTGCCAGCACTCGACAGGGAGCCCAGCCCCAGCATTTT; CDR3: CASTRQGAQPQHF
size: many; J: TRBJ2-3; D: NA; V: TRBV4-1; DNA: TGCGCCAGCAGCCATAGCAACACGGGGGCTACGCAGTATTTT; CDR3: CASSHSNTGATQYF